The rows below give T cell receptor beta chains drawn from one sample of a study of T cell repertoires in cytomegalovirus infection. Their antigens are not known. MiXCR, applied by TCRdb to the reads, yields one record per CDR3 protein. The sample yields 650,000 to 900,000 distinct CDR3 sequences, 25% to 35% seen once. This specimen consisted of cultured CD8+ T cells from PBMCs, obtained from culture after CMV antigen stimulation. These receptors came from a human donor in good health (CMV status not recorded). Some clones in this sample may be carry-over from other donors' samples. Both conserved end residues are part of each CDR3. Fields, in order: V gene, D gene, J gene, CDR3 protein. The D gene is left open where the match is weak.

>TRBV15|NA|TRBJ1-1
CATKVRLNTEAFF
>TRBV14|TRBD2|TRBJ2-1
CASSPLAGGQLHEQFF
>TRBV7-2|NA|TRBJ2-5
CASSFIRDLQETQYF
>TRBV7-6|NA|TRBJ1-4
CASSLVQITATNEKLFF
>TRBV3-1|TRBD1|TRBJ1-1
CASSQDKRGHFTEAFF
>TRBV5-1|NA|TRBJ2-2
CASSLERDGTGELFF
>TRBV7-8|TRBD1|TRBJ2-3
CASSPNRGRESDTQYF
>TRBV6-5|NA|TRBJ2-1
CASSYSIRGSYNEQFF
>TRBV5-8|NA|TRBJ2-5
CASSLSPREPGQETQYF
>TRBV20-1|NA|TRBJ1-1
CSASPSPSVEAFF
>TRBV19|TRBD2|TRBJ2-1
CASNGLAGLNEQFF
>TRBV5-4|TRBD2|TRBJ2-7
CASSSGVGAGGPYEQYF
>TRBV4-3|NA|TRBJ2-6
CASSQEFAGRSSGANVLTF
>TRBV7-2|NA|TRBJ1-1
CASSLDLDRPGTEAFF
>TRBV7-9|NA|TRBJ2-1
CASSQGAGTRRNNEQFF
>TRBV12-3/TRBV12-4|TRBD1|TRBJ1-1
CASSRTGRQGGEAFF
>TRBV19|TRBD1|TRBJ1-1
CASSPRQGRRTEAFF
>TRBV4-1|TRBD1|TRBJ2-2
CASSHGTGESGELFF
>TRBV6-5|NA|TRBJ1-3
CASTMRLDYSGNTIYF
>TRBV29-1|NA|TRBJ1-1
CSVKTVSAEAFF
>TRBV28|NA|TRBJ2-1
CASSFPTREVGNEQFF
>TRBV27|NA|TRBJ1-4
CASSIIGGPNEKLFF
>TRBV6-6|TRBD1|TRBJ2-7
CASSYSRDRGSYEQYF
>TRBV12-5|NA|TRBJ1-5
CASGLNSTPQHF
>TRBV7-8|TRBD1|TRBJ2-5
CASSWPGQGSGETQYF
>TRBV11-2|NA|TRBJ1-6
CASSSGGDPNSPLHF
>TRBV6-5|NA|TRBJ1-1
CASSRVGRRGEAFF
>TRBV4-3|NA|TRBJ2-3
CASSRSGPLSTDTQYF
>TRBV20-1|NA|TRBJ2-7
CSARGFSSYEQYF
>TRBV7-2|NA|TRBJ1-1
CASSLNQGPEAFF
>TRBV7-9|TRBD1|TRBJ1-1
CASSSRRDRGITEAFF
>TRBV6-6|NA|TRBJ2-1
CASSQGQNEQFF
>TRBV7-8|TRBD2|TRBJ2-1
CASSSPGLTYNEQFF
>TRBV2|TRBD2|TRBJ2-4
CASSDLAGGSAIQYF
>TRBV20-1|TRBD1|TRBJ2-7
CSAREWTGNYEQYF
>TRBV6-2/TRBV6-3|NA|TRBJ2-2
CASNQASHPNTGELFF
>TRBV15|NA|TRBJ2-7
CATSRVGYSSYEQYF
>TRBV19|NA|TRBJ2-7
CASSRTGGLEQYF
>TRBV7-6|NA|TRBJ2-5
CASSLVQFPTQYF
>TRBV6-5|TRBD1|TRBJ2-2
CASSWDSSRTGELFF
>TRBV7-6|NA|TRBJ2-1
CASSSLEGPYNEQFF